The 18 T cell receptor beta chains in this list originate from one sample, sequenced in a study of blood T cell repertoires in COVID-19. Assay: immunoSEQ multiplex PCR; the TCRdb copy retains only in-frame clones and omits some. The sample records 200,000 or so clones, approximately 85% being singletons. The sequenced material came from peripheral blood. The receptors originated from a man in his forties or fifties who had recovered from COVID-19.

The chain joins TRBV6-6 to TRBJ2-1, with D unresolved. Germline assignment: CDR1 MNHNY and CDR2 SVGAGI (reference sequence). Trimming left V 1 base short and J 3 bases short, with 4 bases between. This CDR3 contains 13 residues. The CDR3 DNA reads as TGTGCCAGCAGTTACTTAGTCTACAATGAGCAGTTCTTC. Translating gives CASSYLVYNEQFF.

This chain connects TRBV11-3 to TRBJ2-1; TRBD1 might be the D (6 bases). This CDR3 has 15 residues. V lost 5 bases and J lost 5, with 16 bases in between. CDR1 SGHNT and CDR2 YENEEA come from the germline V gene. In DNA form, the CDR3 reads TGTGCCAGCAGCCTACAGGGCGGAGCGCACAATGAGCAGTTCTTC. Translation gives CASSLQGGAHNEQFF.

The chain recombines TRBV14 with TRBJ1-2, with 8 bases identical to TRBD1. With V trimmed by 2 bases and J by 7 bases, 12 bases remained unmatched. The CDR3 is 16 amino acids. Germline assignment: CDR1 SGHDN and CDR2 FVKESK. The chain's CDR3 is CASSQRVGAGGSGYTF. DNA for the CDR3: TGTGCCAGCAGCCAAAGGGTCGGGGCAGGGGGCAGTGGCTACACCTTC.

The CDR3 is CASSNYGGGLGNIQYF. CDR3 nucleotides: TGTGCCAGCAGCAATTATGGGGGAGGCCTGGGAAACATTCAGTACTTC. V and J are TRBV28 and TRBJ2-4, with D possibly being TRBD2 (6 bases). The germline V gene encodes CDR1 MDHEN and CDR2 SYDVKM. CDR3 size: 16 residues. Between the trimmed V and J ends, which lost 6 bases and 6 bases, there was a span of 21 bases.

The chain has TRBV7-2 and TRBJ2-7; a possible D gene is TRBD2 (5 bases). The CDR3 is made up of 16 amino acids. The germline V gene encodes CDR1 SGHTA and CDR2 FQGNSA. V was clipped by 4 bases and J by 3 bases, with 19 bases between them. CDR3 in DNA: TGTGCCAGCAGCTCCCGCGGCGGGTCGCACTTCTACGAGCAGTACTTC. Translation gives CASSSRGGSHFYEQYF. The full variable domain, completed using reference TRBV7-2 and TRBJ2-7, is GAGVSQSPSNKVTEKGKDVELRCDPISGHTALYWYRQSLGQGLEFLIYFQGNSAPDKSGLPSDRFSAERTGGSVSTLTIQRTQQEDSAVYLCASSSRGGSHFYEQYFGPGTRLTVT.

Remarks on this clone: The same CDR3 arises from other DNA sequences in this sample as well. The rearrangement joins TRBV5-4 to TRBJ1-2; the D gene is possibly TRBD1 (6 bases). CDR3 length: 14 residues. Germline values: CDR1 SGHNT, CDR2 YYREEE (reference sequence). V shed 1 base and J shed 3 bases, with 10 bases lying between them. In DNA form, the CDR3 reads TGTGCCAGCAGCTTGAGGGGGACCGACTATGGCTACACCTTC. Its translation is CASSLRGTDYGYTF.

The CDR3 DNA follows: TGTGCCAGCACGAGAGGGGACACATCCACCGGGGAGCTGTTTTTT. Amino acids: CASTRGDTSTGELFF. This chain links TRBV27 with TRBJ2-2, with a tentative D call TRBD1 (6 bases). CDR1 and CDR2 (germline): MNHEY, SMNVEV (reference sequence). Trimming stripped 7 bases from V and 4 bases from J, with 16 bases between. The CDR3 contains 15 residues.

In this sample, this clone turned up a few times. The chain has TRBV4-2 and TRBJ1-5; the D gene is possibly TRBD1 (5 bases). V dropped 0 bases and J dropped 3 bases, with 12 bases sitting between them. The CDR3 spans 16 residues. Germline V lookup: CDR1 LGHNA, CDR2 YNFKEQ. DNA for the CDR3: TGTGCCAGCAGCCAAGAGGGAGGGGCTGTCAATCAGCCCCAGCATTTT. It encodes CASSQEGGAVNQPQHF.

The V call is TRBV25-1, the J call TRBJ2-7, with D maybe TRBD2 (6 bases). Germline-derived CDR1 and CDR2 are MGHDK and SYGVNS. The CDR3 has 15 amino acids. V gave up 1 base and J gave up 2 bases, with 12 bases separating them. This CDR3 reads CASSEFSGATYEQYF. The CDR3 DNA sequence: TGTGCCAGCAGTGAATTTAGCGGAGCTACCTACGAGCAGTACTTC.

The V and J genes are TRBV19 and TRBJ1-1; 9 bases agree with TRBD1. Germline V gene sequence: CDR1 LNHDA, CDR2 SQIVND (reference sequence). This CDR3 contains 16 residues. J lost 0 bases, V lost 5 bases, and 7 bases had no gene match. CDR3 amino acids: CASSLGTGILNTEAFF. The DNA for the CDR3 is TGTGCCAGTAGTCTCGGGACAGGGATCTTGAACACTGAAGCTTTCTTT.

The CDR3 sequence is CASMDNRGKSLHF. As DNA, the CDR3 is TGTGCCAGCATGGATAACAGGGGAAAGTCCCTCCACTTT. This sequence joins TRBV6-5 and TRBJ1-6; 7 positions agree with TRBD1. The germline gives CDR1 MNHEY, CDR2 SVGAGI. The CDR3 is 13 residues long. V lost 7 bases, J lost 14 bases, and 11 bases stayed unmatched.

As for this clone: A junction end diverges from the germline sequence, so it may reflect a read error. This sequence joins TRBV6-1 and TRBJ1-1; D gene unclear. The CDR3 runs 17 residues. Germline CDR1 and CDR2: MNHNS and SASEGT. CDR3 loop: CASREGSGGPTDAEAFF. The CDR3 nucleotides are TGTGCCAGCAGAGAAGGATCGGGAGGACCCACTGACGCTGAAGCTTTCTTT.

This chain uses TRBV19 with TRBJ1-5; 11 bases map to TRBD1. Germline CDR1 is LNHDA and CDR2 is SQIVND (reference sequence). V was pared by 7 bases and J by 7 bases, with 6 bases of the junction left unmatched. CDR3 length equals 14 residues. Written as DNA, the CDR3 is TGTGCCAGTAAACGGGACAGGGGGGAGCAGCCCCAGCATTTT. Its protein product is CASKRDRGEQPQHF.

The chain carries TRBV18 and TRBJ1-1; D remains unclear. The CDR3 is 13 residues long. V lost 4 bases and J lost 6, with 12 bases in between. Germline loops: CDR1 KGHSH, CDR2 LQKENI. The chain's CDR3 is CASSLGTPPEAFF. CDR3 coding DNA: TGTGCCAGCTCACTTGGCACCCCCCCTGAAGCTTTCTTT. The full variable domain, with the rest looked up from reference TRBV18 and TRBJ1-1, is NAGVMQNPRHLVRRRGQEARLRCSPMKGHSHVYWYRQLPEEGLKFMVYLQKENIIDESGMPKERFSAEFPKEGPSILRIQQVVRGDSAAYFCASSLGTPPEAFFGQGTRLTVV.

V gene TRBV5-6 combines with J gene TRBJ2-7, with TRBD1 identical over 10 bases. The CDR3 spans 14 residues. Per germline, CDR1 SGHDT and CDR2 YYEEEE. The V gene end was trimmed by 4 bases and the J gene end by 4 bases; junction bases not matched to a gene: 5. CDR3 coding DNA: TGTGCCAGCAGCCCCCGGGACAGGGGTTACGAGCAGTACTTC. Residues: CASSPRDRGYEQYF. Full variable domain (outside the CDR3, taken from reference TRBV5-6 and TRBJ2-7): DAGVTQSPTHLIKTRGQQVTLRCSPKSGHDTVSWYQQALGQGPQFIFQYYEEEERQRGNFPDRFSGHQFPNYSSELNVNALLLGDSALYLCASSPRDRGYEQYFGPGTRLTVT.

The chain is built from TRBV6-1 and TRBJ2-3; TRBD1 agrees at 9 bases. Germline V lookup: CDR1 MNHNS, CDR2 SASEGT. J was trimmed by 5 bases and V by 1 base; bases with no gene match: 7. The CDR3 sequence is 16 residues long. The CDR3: CASSEDRGRLVDTQYF. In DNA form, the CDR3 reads TGTGCCAGCAGTGAAGACAGGGGGCGATTGGTAGATACGCAGTATTTT.

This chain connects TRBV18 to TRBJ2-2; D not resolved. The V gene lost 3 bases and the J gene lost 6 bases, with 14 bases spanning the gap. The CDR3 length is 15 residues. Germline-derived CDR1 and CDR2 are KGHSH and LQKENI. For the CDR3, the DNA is TGTGCCAGCTCACCCGCCGAGCTCCTGCCCGGGGAGCTGTTTTTT. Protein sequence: CASSPAELLPGELFF.

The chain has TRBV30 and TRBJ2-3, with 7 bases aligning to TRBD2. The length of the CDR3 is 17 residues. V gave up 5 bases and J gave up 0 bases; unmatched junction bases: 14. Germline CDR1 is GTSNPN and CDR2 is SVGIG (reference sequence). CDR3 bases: TGTGCCTGGCGCCCTTCCGGGAGGCGGACTAGCACAGATACGCAGTATTTT. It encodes CAWRPSGRRTSTDTQYF.